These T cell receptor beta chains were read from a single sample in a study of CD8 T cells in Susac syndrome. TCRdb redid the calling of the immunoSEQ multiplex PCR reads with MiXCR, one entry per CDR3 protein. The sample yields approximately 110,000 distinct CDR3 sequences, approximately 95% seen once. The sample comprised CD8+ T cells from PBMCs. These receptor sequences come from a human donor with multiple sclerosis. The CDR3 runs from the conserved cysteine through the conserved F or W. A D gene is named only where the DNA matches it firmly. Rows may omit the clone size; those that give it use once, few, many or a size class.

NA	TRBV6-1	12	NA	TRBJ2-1	CAIRPRGGEQFF	TGTGCAATCAGGCCCCGAGGAGGTGAGCAGTTCTTC
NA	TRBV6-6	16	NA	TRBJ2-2	CASSKTEHTNTGELFF	TGTGCCAGCAGTAAGACAGAGCACACGAACACCGGGGAGCTGTTTTTT
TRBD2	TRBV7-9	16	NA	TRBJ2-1	CASSPVSASGHNEQFF	TGTGCCAGCAGCCCTGTCTCGGCTAGCGGCCACAATGAGCAGTTCTTC
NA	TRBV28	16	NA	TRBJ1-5	CASSLGETYSNQPQHF	TGTGCCAGCAGTTTGGGTGAGACGTATAGCAATCAGCCCCAGCATTTT
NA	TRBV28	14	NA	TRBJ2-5	CASSLGREQETQYF	TGTGCCAGCAGTTTAGGGCGGGAACAAGAGACCCAGTACTTC
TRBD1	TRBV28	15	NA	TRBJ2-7	CASTQIGTGAYEQYF	TGTGCCAGCACCCAAATTGGGACAGGGGCTTACGAGCAGTACTTC
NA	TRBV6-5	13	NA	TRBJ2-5	CASSYYKQETQYF	TGTGCCAGCAGTTACTATAAACAAGAGACCCAGTACTTC
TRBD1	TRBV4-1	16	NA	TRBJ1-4	CASSQVEGAPNEKLFF	TGCGCCAGCAGCCAAGTCGAGGGGGCCCCTAATGAAAAACTGTTTTTT
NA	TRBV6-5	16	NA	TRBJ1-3	CASSYSGGSAGNTIYF	TGTGCCAGCAGTTACTCGGGAGGGTCCGCTGGAAACACCATATATTTT
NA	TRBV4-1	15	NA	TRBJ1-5	CASSQDSAGWQPQHF	TGCGCCAGCAGCCAAGATTCCGCGGGATGGCAGCCCCAGCATTTT
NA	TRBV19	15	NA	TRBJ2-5	CASSLRDTNQETQYF	TGTGCCAGTAGTCTCCGGGACACCAACCAAGAGACCCAGTACTTC
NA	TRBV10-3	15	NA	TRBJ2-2	CATISYEKNTGELFF	TGTGCCACAATCTCATACGAAAAGAACACCGGGGAGCTGTTTTTT
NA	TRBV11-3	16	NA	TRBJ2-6	CASSLDRGPGANVLTF	TGTGCCAGCAGCTTAGATCGGGGGCCCGGGGCCAACGTCCTGACTTTC
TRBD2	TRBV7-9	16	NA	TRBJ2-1	CASSSLAGGLYNEQFF	TGTGCCAGCAGCTCATTAGCGGGAGGGCTCTACAATGAGCAGTTCTTC
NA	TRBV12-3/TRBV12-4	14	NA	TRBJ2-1	CASLTRQEYNEQFF	TGTGCCAGCCTGACAAGGCAGGAGTACAATGAGCAGTTCTTC
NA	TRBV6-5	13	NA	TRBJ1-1	CASSFQGPTEAFF	TGTGCCAGCAGTTTTCAGGGACCGACTGAAGCTTTCTTT
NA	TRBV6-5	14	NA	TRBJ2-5	CASSPLGNGETQYF	TGTGCCAGCAGTCCGCTGGGGAATGGGGAGACCCAGTACTTC
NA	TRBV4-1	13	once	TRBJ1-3	CASTLSVGNTIYF	TGCGCCAGCACCTTGAGCGTAGGAAACACCATATATTTT
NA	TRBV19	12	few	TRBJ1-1	CASSPQGTEAFF	TGTGCCAGTAGTCCGCAGGGGACTGAAGCTTTCTTT
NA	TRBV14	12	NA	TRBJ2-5	CASSQGAKTQYF	TGTGCCAGCAGCCAAGGGGCCAAGACCCAGTACTTC
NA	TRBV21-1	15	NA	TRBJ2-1	CASSTIGTGGEEQFF	TGTGCCAGCAGCACTATCGGGACTGGGGGAGAGGAGCAGTTCTTC
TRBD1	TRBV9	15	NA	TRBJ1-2	CASSPRGDSPYGYTF	TGTGCCAGCAGCCCCCGTGGGGACAGCCCCTATGGCTACACCTTC
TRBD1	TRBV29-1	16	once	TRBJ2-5	CSVGRTGTGVQETQYF	TGCAGCGTTGGGAGGACCGGGACAGGGGTTCAAGAGACCCAGTACTTC
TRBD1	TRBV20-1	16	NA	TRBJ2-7	CSARSSAGQGTWEQYF	TGCAGTGCTAGATCGTCAGCGGGACAGGGGACGTGGGAGCAGTACTTC
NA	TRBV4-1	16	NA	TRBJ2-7	CASSHASGTRSYEQYF	TGCGCCAGCAGCCATGCCTCGGGGACCCGCTCCTACGAGCAGTACTTC
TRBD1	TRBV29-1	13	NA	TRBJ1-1	CSVEVPGQGDAFF	TGCAGCGTTGAAGTACCGGGACAGGGGGATGCTTTCTTT
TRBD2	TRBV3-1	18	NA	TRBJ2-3	CASSQLSGWREGLDTQYF	TGTGCCAGCAGCCAACTCTCAGGTTGGCGGGAGGGCTTAGATACGCAGTATTTT
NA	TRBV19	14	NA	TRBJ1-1	CASSIGTTKTEAFF	TGTGCCAGTAGTATTGGGACGACGAAGACTGAAGCTTTCTTT
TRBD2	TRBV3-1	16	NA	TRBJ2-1	CASSLPGLAGVSEQFF	TGTGCCAGCAGCCTTCCGGGACTAGCGGGAGTGAGTGAGCAGTTCTTC
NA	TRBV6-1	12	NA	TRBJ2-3	CATFRFPDTQYF	TGTGCCACGTTCAGGTTCCCAGATACGCAGTATTTT
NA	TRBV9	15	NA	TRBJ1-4	CASTSTGSTNEKLFF	TGTGCCAGCACCAGTACAGGGTCAACTAATGAAAAACTGTTTTTT
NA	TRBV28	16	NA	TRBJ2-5	CASSFQQGSGQETQYF	TGTGCCAGCAGTTTCCAACAGGGATCGGGCCAAGAGACCCAGTACTTC
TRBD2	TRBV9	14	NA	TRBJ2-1	CASSVEGGPDEQFF	TGTGCCAGCAGCGTGGAGGGAGGGCCCGATGAGCAGTTCTTC
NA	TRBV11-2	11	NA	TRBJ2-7	CASTQGGEQYF	TGTGCCAGCACCCAAGGGGGCGAGCAGTACTTC
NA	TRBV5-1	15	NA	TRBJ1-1	CASSLVGTLNTEAFF	TGCGCCAGCAGCTTGGTTGGGACTCTGAACACTGAAGCTTTCTTT
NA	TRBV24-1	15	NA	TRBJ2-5	CATSDLSAGIETQYF	TGTGCCACCAGTGACCTTTCCGCAGGGATAGAGACCCAGTACTTC
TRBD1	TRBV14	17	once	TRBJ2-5	CASSQRPAWDRQETQYF	TGTGCCAGCAGCCAAAGGCCCGCGTGGGACAGGCAGGAGACCCAGTACTTC
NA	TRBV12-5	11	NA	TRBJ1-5	CASGFNQPQHF	TGTGCTAGTGGTTTCAATCAGCCCCAGCATTTT
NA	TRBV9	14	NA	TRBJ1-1	CASSVGGGTTEAFF	TGTGCCAGCAGCGTCGGGGGTGGGACCACTGAAGCTTTCTTT
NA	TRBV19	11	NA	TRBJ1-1	CASSTLTEAFF	TGTGCCAGTAGTACCCTCACTGAAGCTTTCTTT
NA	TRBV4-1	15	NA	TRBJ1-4	CASSRIRTEGGKLFF	TGCGCCAGCAGCCGGATTAGGACAGAAGGTGGGAAACTGTTTTTT
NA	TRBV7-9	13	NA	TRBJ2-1	CASSPRVGNEQFF	TGTGCCAGCAGCCCTAGAGTGGGGAATGAGCAGTTCTTC
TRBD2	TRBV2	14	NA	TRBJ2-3	CASSPAGGPNTQYF	TGTGCCAGCAGTCCAGCGGGGGGGCCAAATACGCAGTATTTT
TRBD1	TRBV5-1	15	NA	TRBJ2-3	CASSQDRGGTDTQYF	TGCGCCAGCAGCCAGGACAGGGGTGGCACAGATACGCAGTATTTT
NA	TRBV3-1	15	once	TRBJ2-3	CASSQEPGTTDTQYF	TGTGCCAGCAGCCAAGAACCAGGAACCACAGATACGCAGTATTTT
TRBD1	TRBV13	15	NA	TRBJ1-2	CASSYDRGQGYGYTF	TGTGCCAGCAGCTACGACAGGGGGCAGGGCTATGGCTACACCTTC
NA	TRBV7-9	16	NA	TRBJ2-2	CASSLPRDPNTGELFF	TGTGCCAGCAGCTTACCCAGGGACCCGAACACCGGGGAGCTGTTTTTT
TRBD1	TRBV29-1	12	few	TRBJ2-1	CSVRDSSNEQFF	TGCAGCGTCCGGGACAGCAGCAATGAGCAGTTCTTC
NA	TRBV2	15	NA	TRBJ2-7	CASKTDSGIGYEQYF	TGTGCCAGCAAGACCGACAGTGGGATCGGCTACGAGCAGTACTTC
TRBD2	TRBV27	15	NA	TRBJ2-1	CASSLSGGSGREQFF	TGTGCCAGCAGTTTGAGCGGGGGGTCCGGCAGGGAGCAGTTCTTC
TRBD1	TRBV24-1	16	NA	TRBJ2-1	CATSASDRDPYNEQFF	TGTGCCACCAGTGCTTCGGACAGGGATCCCTACAATGAGCAGTTCTTC
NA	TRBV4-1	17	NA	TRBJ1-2	CASSQVQRTAYSYGYTF	TGCGCCAGCAGCCAAGTACAACGGACAGCCTATTCTTATGGCTACACCTTC
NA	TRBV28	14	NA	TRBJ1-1	CASSLDSKNTEAFF	TGTGCCAGCAGTTTGGACAGTAAGAACACTGAAGCTTTCTTT
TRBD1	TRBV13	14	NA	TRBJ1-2	CASSSTGGRFGYTF	TGTGCCAGCAGCTCTACAGGGGGACGGTTTGGCTACACCTTC
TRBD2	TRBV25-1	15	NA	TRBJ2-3	CASSELAGALDTQYF	TGTGCCAGCAGTGAACTAGCGGGAGCTTTGGATACGCAGTATTTT
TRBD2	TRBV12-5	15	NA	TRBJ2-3	CASGSGTSSFDTQYF	TGTGCTAGTGGTTCCGGGACTAGCTCATTTGATACGCAGTATTTT
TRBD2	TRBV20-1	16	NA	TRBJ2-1	CSARDLSGGSYNEQFF	TGCAGTGCTAGAGACCTTAGCGGGGGGTCCTACAATGAGCAGTTCTTC